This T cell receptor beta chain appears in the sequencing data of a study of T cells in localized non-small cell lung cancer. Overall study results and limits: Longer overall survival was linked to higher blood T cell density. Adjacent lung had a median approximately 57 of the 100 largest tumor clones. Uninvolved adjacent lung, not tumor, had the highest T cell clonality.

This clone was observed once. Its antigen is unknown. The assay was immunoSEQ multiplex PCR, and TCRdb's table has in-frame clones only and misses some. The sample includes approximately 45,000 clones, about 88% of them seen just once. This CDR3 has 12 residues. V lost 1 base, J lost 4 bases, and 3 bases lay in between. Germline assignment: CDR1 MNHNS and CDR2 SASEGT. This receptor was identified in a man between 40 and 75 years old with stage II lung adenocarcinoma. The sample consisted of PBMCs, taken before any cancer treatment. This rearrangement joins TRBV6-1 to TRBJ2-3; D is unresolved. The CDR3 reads CASSEGADTQYF. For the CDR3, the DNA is TGTGCCAGCAGTGAAGGGGCAGATACGCAGTATTTT.